A selection of T cell receptor beta chains follows, all from one sample in a study of blood T cells in healthy people across ages. TCRdb processed the 5' RACE reads anew with MiXCR; each CDR3 protein has one entry. The table shows 1.4 million or so distinct CDR3 sequences, with about 42% occurring only once. The material sequenced was blood. The receptors were gathered from a woman aged 18-29 years in good health. The CDR3 runs from the conserved cysteine through the conserved F or W. Size tells how often a clone was seen (once, few, many) or the class of an expanded clone, and some rows leave it out.

v_call	clone_size	j_call	cdr3_aa
TRBV4-1	few	TRBJ2-7	CASSQESTRSYEQYF
TRBV27	.	TRBJ2-2	CASSTGSTGELFF
TRBV28	few	TRBJ2-2	CASSFYTSSTGELFF
TRBV5-1	.	TRBJ2-1	CASSPGIAYSYNEQFF
TRBV12-3/TRBV12-4	.	TRBJ2-2	CASSLGGGELFF
TRBV7-3	few	TRBJ2-1	CASSSRAGVVDEQFF
TRBV29-1	.	TRBJ1-1	CSVRAGGSEAFF
TRBV12-3/TRBV12-4	.	.	CASRISGGIGEQYF
TRBV12-3/TRBV12-4	few	TRBJ2-5	CASSLSGTVETQYF
TRBV7-6	few	TRBJ2-1	CASSLVAGDSYNEQFF
TRBV20-1	few	TRBJ2-1	CSASRSYNEQFF
TRBV6-6	few	TRBJ1-6	CASSYSGTSDSPLHF
TRBV20-1	few	TRBJ1-5	CSATSNQPQHF
TRBV7-9	.	TRBJ2-6	CASSLNQRTGSGANVLTF
TRBV2	.	TRBJ1-2	CASGTYGGGYGYTF
TRBV2	.	TRBJ1-1	CASRPTGSVTEAFF
TRBV5-4	.	TRBJ2-3	CASSLVAGITDTQYF
TRBV12-3/TRBV12-4	.	.	CASSFTAGLAAVYEQYF
TRBV20-1	.	TRBJ2-7	CSPEGGTGLHEQYF
TRBV7-9	.	TRBJ2-3	CASSLGDRGIDTQYF
TRBV14	.	TRBJ2-7	CASSQDQYEQYF
TRBV5-1	few	TRBJ2-6	CASSPGTGGSGANVLTF
TRBV29-1	.	TRBJ1-1	CSVDPHLGFF
TRBV27	few	TRBJ1-1	CASSLTTALNTEAFF
TRBV20-1	few	TRBJ1-6	CSARDTGQGFSPLHF
TRBV15	.	TRBJ2-4	CATSAQTPGTIAKNIQYF
TRBV20-1	.	TRBJ2-7	CSARWPSGSYEQYF
TRBV3-1	.	TRBJ2-3	CATSTSTDTQYF
TRBV7-2	many	TRBJ2-7	CASSLAGITYEQYF
TRBV27	few	.	CASKALAGVRETQYF
TRBV5-1	once	TRBJ2-7	CASSLRGGPSSYEQYF
TRBV4-3	.	TRBJ2-1	CASSRGVGGRYNEQFF
TRBV5-1	.	TRBJ1-5	CAGSVQPNQPQHF
TRBV7-8	few	TRBJ2-1	CASSPFRDTSYYNEQFF
TRBV12-3/TRBV12-4	.	TRBJ1-1	CASSFPTGVNTEAFF
TRBV18	few	TRBJ1-4	CASSEGTLWGEKLFF
TRBV24-1	.	TRBJ2-5	CATAGERNEQYF
TRBV7-2	.	TRBJ1-2	CASSSLGPKGYTF
TRBV4-3	.	TRBJ1-1	CASSQEGTGTTEAFF
TRBV20-1	.	TRBJ2-5	CSAYTRYQETQYF
TRBV11-3	once	TRBJ2-1	CASSSHRTSGDYNEQFF
TRBV12-3/TRBV12-4	.	TRBJ1-4	CASSFGIRATNEKLFF
TRBV4-3	.	TRBJ2-3	CASSRDSGSGYSTDTQYF
TRBV20-1	.	TRBJ1-2	CSVPGTGSYGYTF
TRBV10-3	.	.	CAISGGAETQYF
TRBV29-1	.	TRBJ2-1	CSVFGTGYNEQFF
TRBV7-2	few	TRBJ2-3	CASSLVDWGELEYF
TRBV7-9	.	TRBJ1-1	CASSSTGGKTEAFF
TRBV25-1	.	TRBJ2-6	CASTWLVGIMACGANVLTF
TRBV4-1	.	TRBJ1-1	CASSQSQGLPFF
TRBV12-3/TRBV12-4	few	TRBJ1-2	CASSFVREYGYTF
TRBV5-1	many	TRBJ1-5	CASSLSGGNQPQHF
TRBV12-3/TRBV12-4	many	TRBJ2-7	CASSGGVPVFEQYF
TRBV10-3	.	TRBJ2-1	CATRDGSYNEQFF
TRBV15	once	TRBJ2-2	CATSRDSPRGLVTGELFF
TRBV7-2	.	TRBJ2-5	CASALAALGYNEQYF
TRBV5-1	few	TRBJ2-5	CASSLWRGDYNEQYF
TRBV7-6	many	TRBJ2-1	CASSLDLAGYNEQFF
TRBV6-2/TRBV6-3	few	TRBJ2-3	CASSYGRWMGTQYF